This T cell receptor (beta chain) originates from a study of blood T cells in healthy people across ages. Points from the study as a whole: It was the long-lived donors that had more naive CD4+ cells and higher diversity than aged donors.

CDR1 SGHDN and CDR2 FVKESK come from the germline V gene. The CDR3 runs 15 residues. Trimming shortened V by 5 bases and J by 11 bases, and 24 bases separated the two germline ends. As regards this clonotype: Antigen: not known.

The sample providers were healthy Caucasian people from Russia, aged about 6 to 100. With a J-beta primer mix and a sample-barcoded 5' primer, a second PCR ran 7 to 11 cycles. MiXCR, applied by TCRdb to the 5' RACE reads, yields one record per CDR3 protein. The table lists some 700,000 distinct CDR3 sequences, approximately 43% of them singletons. The sequencing input was blood. This TCR came from a woman aged 55-75 years in good health. The rearrangement links TRBV14 to TRBJ2-5; D is undetermined. The CDR3 reads CASSKQPTVYYEQYF. In nucleotides, the CDR3 is TGTGCCAGCAGCAAACAACCGACGGTGTACTATGAGCAGTACTTC.